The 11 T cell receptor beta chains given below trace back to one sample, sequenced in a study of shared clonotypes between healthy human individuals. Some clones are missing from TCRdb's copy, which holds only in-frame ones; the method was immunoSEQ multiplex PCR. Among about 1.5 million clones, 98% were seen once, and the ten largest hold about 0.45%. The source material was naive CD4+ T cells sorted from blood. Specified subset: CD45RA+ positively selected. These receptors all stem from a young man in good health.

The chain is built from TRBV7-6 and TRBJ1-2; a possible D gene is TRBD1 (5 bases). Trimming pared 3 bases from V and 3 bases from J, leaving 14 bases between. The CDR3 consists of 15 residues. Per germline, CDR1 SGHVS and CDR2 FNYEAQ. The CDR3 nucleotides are TGTGCCAGCAGCTTGAACAGCCGGGGCGACTATGGCTACACCTTC. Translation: CASSLNSRGDYGYTF.

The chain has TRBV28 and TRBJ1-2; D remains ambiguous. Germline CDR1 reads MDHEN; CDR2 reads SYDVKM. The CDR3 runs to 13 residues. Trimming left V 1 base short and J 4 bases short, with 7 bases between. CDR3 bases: TGTGCCAGCAGTTTATTGGCGGTCTATGGCTACACCTTC. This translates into CASSLLAVYGYTF.

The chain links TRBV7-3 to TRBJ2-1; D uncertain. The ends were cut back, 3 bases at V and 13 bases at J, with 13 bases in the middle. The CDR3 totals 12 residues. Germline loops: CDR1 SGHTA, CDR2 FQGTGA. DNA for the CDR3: TGTGCCAGCAGCTTTGCCGGTACCCTCCAGTTCTTC. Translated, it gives CASSFAGTLQFF.

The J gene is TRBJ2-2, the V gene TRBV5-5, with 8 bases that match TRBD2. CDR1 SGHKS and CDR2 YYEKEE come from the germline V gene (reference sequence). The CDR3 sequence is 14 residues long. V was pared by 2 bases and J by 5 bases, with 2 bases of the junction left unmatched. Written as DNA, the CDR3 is TGTGCCAGCAGCTTAGTAGCGGGAACCGGGGAGCTGTTTTTT. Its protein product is CASSLVAGTGELFF.

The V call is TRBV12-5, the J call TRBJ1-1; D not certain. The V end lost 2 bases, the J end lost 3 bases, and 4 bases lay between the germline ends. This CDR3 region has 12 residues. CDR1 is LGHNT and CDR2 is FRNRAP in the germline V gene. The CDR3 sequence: CASGLPDTEAFF. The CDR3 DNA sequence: TGTGCTAGTGGTTTGCCGGACACTGAAGCTTTCTTT. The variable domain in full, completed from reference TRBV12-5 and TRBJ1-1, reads DARVTQTPRHKVTEMGQEVTMRCQPILGHNTVFWYRQTMMQGLELLAYFRNRAPLDDSGMPKDRFSAEMPDATLATLKIQPSEPRDSAVYFCASGLPDTEAFFGQGTRLTVV.

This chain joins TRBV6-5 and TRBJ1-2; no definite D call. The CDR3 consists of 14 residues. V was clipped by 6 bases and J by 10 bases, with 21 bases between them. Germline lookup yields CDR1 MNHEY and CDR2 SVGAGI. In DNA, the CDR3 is TGTGCCAGCAGAACGTACGACGGTCCCCCTGACTACACCTTC. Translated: CASRTYDGPPDYTF.

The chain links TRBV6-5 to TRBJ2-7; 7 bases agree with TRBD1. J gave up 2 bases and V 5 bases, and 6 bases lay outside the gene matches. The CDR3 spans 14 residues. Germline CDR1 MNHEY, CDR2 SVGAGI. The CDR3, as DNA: TGTGCCAGCAGTCACGGGACAGACCCCTACGAGCAGTACTTC. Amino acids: CASSHGTDPYEQYF.

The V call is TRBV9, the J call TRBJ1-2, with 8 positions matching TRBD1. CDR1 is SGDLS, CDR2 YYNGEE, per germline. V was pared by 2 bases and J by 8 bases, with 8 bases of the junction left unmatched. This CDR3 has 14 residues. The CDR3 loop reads CASSVDRELFGYTF. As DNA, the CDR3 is TGTGCCAGCAGCGTGGACAGGGAATTGTTCGGCTACACCTTC. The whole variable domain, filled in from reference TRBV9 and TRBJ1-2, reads DSGVTQTPKHLITATGQRVTLRCSPRSGDLSVYWYQQSLDQGLQFLIQYYNGEERAKGNILERFSAQQFPDLHSELNLSSLELGDSALYFCASSVDRELFGYTFGSGTRLTVV.

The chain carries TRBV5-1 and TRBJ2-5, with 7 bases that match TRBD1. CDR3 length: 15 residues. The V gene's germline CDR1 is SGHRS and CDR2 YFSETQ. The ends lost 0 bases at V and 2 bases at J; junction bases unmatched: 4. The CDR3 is CASSLAGQEQETQYF. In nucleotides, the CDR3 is TGCGCCAGCAGCTTGGCCGGACAGGAACAAGAGACCCAGTACTTC.

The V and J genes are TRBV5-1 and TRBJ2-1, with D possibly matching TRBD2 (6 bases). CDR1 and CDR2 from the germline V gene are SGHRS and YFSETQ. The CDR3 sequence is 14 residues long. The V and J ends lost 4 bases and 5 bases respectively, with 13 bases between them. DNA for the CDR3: TGCGCCAGCAGCAAGGCGGGACGCCACAATGAGCAGTTCTTC. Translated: CASSKAGRHNEQFF. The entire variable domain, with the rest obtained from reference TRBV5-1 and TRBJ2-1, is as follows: KAGVTQTPRYLIKTRGQQVTLSCSPISGHRSVSWYQQTPGQGLQFLFEYFSETQRNKGNFPGRFSGRQFSNSRSEMNVSTLELGDSALYLCASSKAGRHNEQFFGPGTRLTVL.

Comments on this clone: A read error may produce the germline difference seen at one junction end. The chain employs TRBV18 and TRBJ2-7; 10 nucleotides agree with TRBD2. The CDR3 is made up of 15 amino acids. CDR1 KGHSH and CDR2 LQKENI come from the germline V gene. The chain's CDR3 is CASSPRTSGSYGQYF. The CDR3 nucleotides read TGTGCCAGCTCACCAAGGACTAGCGGCTCCTACGGGCAGTACTTC. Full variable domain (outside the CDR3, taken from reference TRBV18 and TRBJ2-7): NAGVMQNPRHLVRRRGQEARLRCSPMKGHSHVYWYRQLPEEGLKFMVYLQKENIIDESGMPKERFSAEFPKEGPSILRIQQVVRGDSAAYFCASSPRTSGSYGQYFGPGTRLTVT.